Each of the 8 T cell receptor beta chains below was sequenced from the same sample in a study of cytomegalovirus exposure and HLA in healthy donors. The PCR employed 60 Vbeta primers together with 13 Jbeta primers. Clones were read by immunoSEQ multiplex PCR, and TCRdb kept only the in-frame ones, dropping some. The table records more than 150,000 clones, around 80% of them present only once. Sample: PBMCs. The receptor set was obtained from a woman younger than 45 in good health and CMV-seronegative.

Here the CDR3 DNA reads TGCGCCAGCAGCCAAGACGGACAGCTCTCTGGAAACACCATATATTTT. It codes for CASSQDGQLSGNTIYF. The chain recombines TRBV4-3 with TRBJ1-3; D possibly corresponds to TRBD1 (6 bases). The CDR3 totals 16 residues. V was trimmed by 0 bases and J by 0 bases, leaving 9 bases between them. The germline CDR1 and CDR2 sequences are LGHNA and YSLEER.

The V gene is TRBV5-1, the J gene TRBJ1-4, with 8 bases matching TRBD1. Trimming removed 3 bases from V and 6 bases from J; junction bases left unmatched: 4. Per the germline V gene, CDR1 is SGHRS and CDR2 is YFSETQ. The CDR3 covers 14 residues. CDR3 protein: CASSSQGADEKLFF. CDR3 DNA sequence: TGCGCCAGCAGCTCGCAGGGGGCAGATGAAAAACTGTTTTTT.

The J gene is TRBJ2-3, the V gene TRBV5-1, with 10 bases aligning to TRBD2. CDR1 SGHRS and CDR2 YFSETQ come from the germline V gene. This CDR3 has 16 amino acids. The J segment lost 2 bases and the V segment lost 1 base, leaving 4 bases of the junction unmatched. Here the CDR3 reads CASSLLAGATTDTQYF. CDR3 DNA: TGCGCCAGCAGCTTGCTAGCGGGGGCCACCACAGATACGCAGTATTTT.

The chain employs TRBV29-1 and TRBJ2-7; 9 nucleotides agree with TRBD1. The CDR3 sequence is 13 residues long. Trimming at V came to 4 bases and at J to 2 bases, leaving 3 bases not matched to a gene. Germline V gives CDR1 SQVTM, CDR2 ANQGSEA. The CDR3 spells CSVGGQGTYEQYF. Written as DNA, the CDR3 is TGCAGCGTTGGGGGACAGGGAACCTACGAGCAGTACTTC.

For the CDR3, the DNA is TGTGCCAGCAGCCAGGACAGGGGGCGTATAACTGAAGCTTTCTTT. It is translated as CASSQDRGRITEAFF. This chain joins TRBV14 and TRBJ1-1, with 11 bases aligning to TRBD1. The germline V gene has CDR1 SGHDN and CDR2 FVKESK. The V segment lost 3 bases and the J segment 5 bases; nucleotides outside the gene matches: 5. The CDR3 is 15 amino acids. The full variable domain, in which reference TRBV14 and TRBJ1-1 provide the parts outside the CDR3, is EAGVTQFPSHSVIEKGQTVTLRCDPISGHDNLYWYRRVMGKEIKFLLHFVKESKQDESGMPNNRFLAERTGGTYSTLKVQPAELEDSGVYFCASSQDRGRITEAFFGQGTRLTVV.

Concerning this clone itself: Because it lacks the conserved phenylalanine or tryptophan at the end, this CDR3 is likely a read error. This rearrangement joins TRBV30 to TRBJ1-2; D is ambiguous. Per the germline V gene, CDR1 is GTSNPN and CDR2 is SVGIG (reference sequence). The CDR3 runs 15 residues. The V gene lost 5 bases and the J gene lost 5 bases, with 21 bases spanning the gap. CDR3 loop: CAWGAGKLAPYGYTV. The CDR3 region has the DNA TGTGCCTGGGGAGCCGGGAAACTCGCTCCTTATGGCTACACCGTC.

This chain joins TRBV4-1 and TRBJ2-7; D is undetermined. The CDR3 consists of 15 residues. Germline-derived CDR1 and CDR2 are MGHRA and YSYEKL. Trimming removed 1 base at V and 0 bases at J, with 10 bases between. CDR3 nucleotide sequence: TGCGCCAGCAGCCAAGTATGGCACAGCTCCTACGAGCAGTACTTC. Its protein product is CASSQVWHSSYEQYF.

In this sample, this clone turned up a few times. The chain joins TRBV11-2 to TRBJ2-7; 9 positions agree with TRBD1. With 4 bases clipped from V and 6 bases from J, the junction kept 7 bases outside the gene matches. This CDR3 is built from 14 residues. Germline CDR1 SGHAT, CDR2 FQNNGV. CDR3 sequence reads: CASSSGTGSFEQYF. CDR3 bases: TGTGCCAGCAGCTCAGGGACAGGGTCATTCGAGCAGTACTTC.